This T cell receptor beta chain stems from a study of blood T cells in healthy people across ages. Study information: Template switching captured about one barcoded beta molecule per two T cells.

About this clonotype: What it binds is not known.

The study recruited healthy Caucasian donors from Russia who were aged roughly 6 to 100. The study, taken as a whole, reports: Long-lived donors carried more naive CD4+ cells and greater diversity than aged donors. Naive T cell percentage and TCR beta diversity correlated strongly.

Germline trimming cut 2 bases from V and 6 bases from J; bases unmatched to any gene: 9. Germline V gene sequence: CDR1 SGDLS, CDR2 YYNGEE. The CDR3 length is 15 residues. It was with a sample-barcoded 5' primer and a J-beta primer mix that a second PCR of roughly 6 to 11 cycles was run. TCRdb itself ran the 5' RACE reads through MiXCR, one entry per CDR3 protein. The repertoire holds about 690,000 distinct CDR3 sequences, roughly 41% seen once, with 25% to 30% in the top ten. The specimen sequenced was blood. The rearrangement uses TRBV9 and TRBJ2-7, with 9 bases that match TRBD1. The source is an older man in good health. CDR3 bases: TGTGCCAGCAGCGTCGGAACAGGGGGCCTGGGCGAGCAGTACTTC. Its protein product is CASSVGTGGLGEQYF.